This passage covers 31 T cell receptor beta chains from one sample sequenced in a study of T-cell memory formation after mild COVID-19. Using its own MiXCR run on the 5' RACE reads, TCRdb lists one record per CDR3 protein. Of tens of thousands of distinct CDR3 sequences listed, about an eighth are singletons. The material sequenced was PBMCs or a T cell subset sorted from them (not recorded which). These receptors originate from an adult woman who had mild COVID-19 (a few samples of this study predate the infection). Cell type and time point are not known.

The sample holds many counts of this clonotype. The chain uses TRBV7-2 and TRBJ2-6; D unresolved. The V end was cut by 5 bases, the J end by 0 bases, with 5 bases between. Looked up from germline, CDR1 is SGHTA and CDR2 is FQGNSA. The CDR3 has 14 residues. CDR3 region: CASSLGSGANVLTF. The CDR3 region has the DNA TGTGCCAGCAGCCTGGGCTCTGGGGCCAACGTCCTGACTTTC.

V and J are TRBV15 and TRBJ2-3, with a tentative D call TRBD2 (7 bases). This CDR3 has 15 residues. Per the germline V gene, CDR1 is LNHNV and CDR2 is YYDKDF (reference sequence). Trimming took off 4 bases at V and 6 bases at J, with 17 bases between the two ends. The CDR3 DNA reads TGTGCCACCAGCAAAGGGGGGGGGTTGGAGGATACGCAGTATTTT. Its protein product is CATSKGGGLEDTQYF.

This clonotype was seen more than once but under ten times. J is TRBJ1-2 and V is TRBV7-6; TRBD1 might be the D (5 bases). This CDR3 comprises 14 residues. Per the germline V gene, CDR1 is SGHVS and CDR2 is FNYEAQ. With 2 bases removed from V and 2 bases from J, the gap between germline ends came to 9 bases. The CDR3 DNA sequence: TGTGCCAGCAGCTTATTTGGACACAACTATGGCTACACCTTC. It codes for CASSLFGHNYGYTF.

This clonotype came up a few times. The chain combines TRBV7-6 with TRBJ2-1; tentatively, D is TRBD2 (5 bases). V was pared by 3 bases and J by 10 bases, with 25 bases between. The length of the CDR3 is 17 residues. In germline, CDR1 is SGHVS, CDR2 FNYEAQ. In DNA, the CDR3 is TGTGCCAGCAGCTTCGGGTTTCAAAGGAGCGGCACTGAAGAGCAGTTCTTC. Encoded protein: CASSFGFQRSGTEEQFF.

This clonotype has just a few counts. The chain uses TRBV5-4 and TRBJ2-1; 7 bases match TRBD2. The CDR3 contains 14 residues. Per the germline V gene, CDR1 is SGHNT and CDR2 is YYREEE (reference sequence). Trimming took 5 bases from V and 5 from J; bases not matched to a gene: 7. The CDR3 sequence is CASRSSGADNEQFF. In nucleotides, the CDR3 is TGTGCCAGCAGGTCCAGCGGGGCAGACAATGAGCAGTTCTTC.

The gene calls are TRBV9 and TRBJ2-3, with 8 bases lining up with TRBD2. The germline V gene has CDR1 SGDLS and CDR2 YYNGEE. J lost 1 base, V lost 3 bases, and 7 bases had no gene match. The CDR3 has 16 amino acids. The CDR3 nucleotides are TGTGCCAGCAGCGCACGGGGGGGCGAAGGCACAGATACGCAGTATTTT. Translating gives CASSARGGEGTDTQYF.

In DNA, the CDR3 is TGTGCCAGTAGTATAGCGAACGGAGGGGTCTACGAGCAGTACTTC. This encodes CASSIANGGVYEQYF. This rearrangement joins TRBV19 to TRBJ2-7; D is possibly TRBD2 (6 bases). Trimming removed 1 base from V and 3 bases from J, with 13 bases in between. Germline V gene data show CDR1 as LNHDA and CDR2 as SQIVND (reference sequence). The CDR3 runs 15 residues.

This CDR3 reads CASSFDRGQAFF. The CDR3 DNA follows: TGTGCCAGCAGCTTCGACAGGGGGCAGGCGTTTTTT. V is TRBV7-9 and J is TRBJ1-4, with 10 positions matching TRBD1. The CDR3 totals 12 residues. Germline lookup yields CDR1 SEHNR and CDR2 FQNEAQ (reference sequence). Unmatched junction bases numbered 5, after V lost 3 bases and J lost 16 bases.

The rearrangement uses TRBV30 and TRBJ2-7; TRBD2 matches at 7 bases. Germline assignment: CDR1 GTSNPN and CDR2 SVGIG (reference sequence). Trimming at V came to 1 base and at J to 2 bases, leaving 2 bases not matched to a gene. This CDR3 contains 13 residues. CDR3 DNA sequence: TGTGCCTGGAGTGAAGGGACTACCTACGAGCAGTACTTC. Its translation is CAWSEGTTYEQYF.

The chain carries TRBV20-1 and TRBJ2-7; D unclear. Looked up from germline, CDR1 is DFQATT and CDR2 is SNEGSKA (reference sequence). V was trimmed by 0 bases and J by 0 bases, leaving 9 bases between them. The CDR3 is made up of 14 amino acids. Here the CDR3 reads CSAREPDNSYEQYF. The CDR3 coding sequence is TGCAGTGCTAGAGAACCCGACAACTCCTACGAGCAGTACTTC.

V and J are TRBV2 and TRBJ1-1; D is undetermined. Germline V lookup: CDR1 SNHLY, CDR2 FYNNEI. V lost 7 bases and J 1 base, leaving 10 bases between the germline ends. This CDR3 has 13 amino acids. CDR3 coding DNA: TGTGCCAGCAACGGACCCGGGAACACTGAAGCTTTCTTT. Amino acid sequence: CASNGPGNTEAFF.

The chain links TRBV5-1 to TRBJ2-7, with a possible D match to TRBD2 (5 bases). The CDR3 consists of 12 residues. V lost 7 bases to trimming and J lost 5 bases, with 13 bases between them. Germline V lookup: CDR1 SGHRS, CDR2 YFSETQ. CDR3 nucleotide sequence: TGCGCCAGCGCCACACTAGGGAACGAGCAGTACTTC. Translated, it gives CASATLGNEQYF.

This clonotype occurred a few times. V gene TRBV4-1 combines with J gene TRBJ2-1, with D perhaps matching TRBD1 (6 bases). This CDR3 is built from 14 residues. V lost 1 base, J lost 6 bases, and 10 bases lay in between. CDR1 and CDR2 (germline): MGHRA, YSYEKL. The CDR3, as DNA: TGCGCCAGCAGCCAAGTGGCCAGGGGCAATGAGCAGTTCTTC. This gives the protein CASSQVARGNEQFF.

This clonotype was counted ten times or more. This rearrangement joins TRBV4-1 to TRBJ2-2; D possibly corresponds to TRBD1 (6 bases). Germline V gene sequence: CDR1 MGHRA, CDR2 YSYEKL. The CDR3 has 14 amino acids. The V and J ends lost 4 bases and 4 bases respectively, with 10 bases between them. CDR3 region: CASSPRGGTGELFF. Here the CDR3 DNA reads TGCGCCAGCAGCCCAAGAGGGGGCACCGGGGAGCTGTTTTTT.

The chain carries TRBV29-1 and TRBJ2-7; no firm D call. This CDR3 region has 13 residues. CDR1 and CDR2 from the germline V gene are SQVTM and ANQGSEA. Between the trimmed V and J ends, which lost 0 bases and 0 bases, there was a span of 6 bases. CDR3 sequence reads: CSVEDGLSYEQYF. The CDR3 region has the DNA TGCAGCGTTGAAGACGGGCTCTCCTACGAGCAGTACTTC.

The genes are TRBV7-7 and TRBJ2-5; possibly TRBD2 for D (5 bases). Trimming took 4 bases from V and 1 from J, leaving 10 bases between them. This CDR3 is 14 amino acids long. CDR1 is SSHAT, CDR2 FNYEAQ, per germline (reference sequence). The CDR3 reads CASSWRTGQETQYF. Here the CDR3 DNA reads TGTGCCAGCAGCTGGCGGACTGGCCAAGAGACCCAGTACTTC.

This chain joins TRBV20-1 and TRBJ2-7; a weak D match, TRBD1 (5 bases). Germline CDR1 is DFQATT and CDR2 is SNEGSKA (reference sequence). This CDR3 is 14 amino acids long. Trimming removed 0 bases at V and 0 bases at J, with 9 bases between. The CDR3 DNA is TGCAGTGCTAGAGATGATGACAGCTCCTACGAGCAGTACTTC. Protein sequence: CSARDDDSSYEQYF.

Many counts were recorded for this clonotype. The chain links TRBV5-5 to TRBJ2-5; 7 nucleotides agree with TRBD1. CDR1 and CDR2 from the germline V gene are SGHKS and YYEKEE (reference sequence). J lost 9 bases, V lost 0 bases, and 11 bases had no gene match. The CDR3 is made up of 15 amino acids. In DNA, the CDR3 is TGTGCCAGCAGCTTGGAGACAGGGTACCAATGGGCCCAGTACTTC. Amino acid sequence: CASSLETGYQWAQYF.

A few counts support this clonotype. The chain links TRBV4-1 to TRBJ2-1; 8 bases map to TRBD2. This CDR3 is built from 14 residues. From germline, CDR1 is MGHRA and CDR2 YSYEKL. Unmatched junction bases numbered 7, after V lost 3 bases and J lost 9 bases. In nucleotides, the CDR3 is TGCGCCAGCAGCCACCGACTAGCGAGTGGTGAGCAGTTCTTC. It translates to CASSHRLASGEQFF.

The CDR3 region is CASGDWNEQFF. The DNA for the CDR3 is TGTGCCAGCGGAGACTGGAATGAGCAGTTCTTC. The chain recombines TRBV7-2 with TRBJ2-1; D is uncertain. V was shortened by 8 bases and J by 7 bases, with 9 bases between the two germline ends. The CDR3 covers 11 residues. Looked up from germline, CDR1 is SGHTA and CDR2 is FQGNSA.

The chain uses TRBV20-1 and TRBJ2-5, with D hard to call. The CDR3 length is 12 residues. Deletions cut 0 bases from V and 4 bases from J, with 6 bases between. The V gene's germline CDR1 is DFQATT and CDR2 SNEGSKA (reference sequence). CDR3 nucleotide sequence: TGCAGTGCTAGAGATGGTGGAGAGACCCAGTACTTC. This translates into CSARDGGETQYF.

At least ten counts were recorded for this clonotype. This sequence joins TRBV11-2 and TRBJ2-3; weak D call: TRBD2 (5 bases). CDR3 length: 14 amino acids. Germline CDR1 reads SGHAT; CDR2 reads FQNNGV. Trimming took 1 base from V and 2 from J, leaving 7 bases between them. CDR3 nucleotides: TGTGCCAGCAGCTTAGCGGGATCCACAGATACGCAGTATTTT. This gives the protein CASSLAGSTDTQYF.

This clonotype was counted at least ten times. A read error may produce the germline difference seen at one junction end. The V gene is TRBV5-1, the J gene TRBJ2-3; D is unresolved. Germline lookup yields CDR1 SGHRS and CDR2 YFSETQ. The CDR3 length is 11 residues. The CDR3: CASSLGDTQYF. DNA for the CDR3: TGTGCCAGCAGCTTAGGAGATACGCAGTATTTT.

The V and J genes are TRBV6-5 and TRBJ2-3; 7 positions agree with TRBD2. The CDR3 has 15 amino acids. V lost 5 bases to trimming and J lost 4 bases; unmatched junction nucleotides: 9. CDR1 and CDR2 from the germline V gene are MNHEY and SVGAGI. CDR3 region: CASSPSGGGPDTQYF. Written as DNA, the CDR3 is TGTGCCAGCAGTCCATCGGGAGGCGGTCCAGATACGCAGTATTTT.

This clonotype was counted between two and nine times. The chain carries TRBV7-9 and TRBJ2-7, with 9 bases that match TRBD1. CDR1 and CDR2 from the germline V gene are SEHNR and FQNEAQ (reference sequence). With 5 bases clipped from V and 5 bases from J, the junction kept 10 bases outside the gene matches. The CDR3 is made up of 15 amino acids. In DNA, the CDR3 is TGTGCCAGCAGCCCTGGGGACAGGGCAGGTCACGAGCAGTACTTC. This sequence encodes CASSPGDRAGHEQYF.

This clonotype was recorded a few times. The J gene is TRBJ2-1, the V gene TRBV11-2; possibly TRBD1 or TRBD2 for D (6 bases each). Trimming removed 5 bases from V and 0 bases from J, with 17 bases in between. Germline V gene sequence: CDR1 SGHAT, CDR2 FQNNGV. This CDR3 is 17 amino acids long. This chain's CDR3 is CASSPPGGGGSYNEQFF. CDR3 DNA sequence: TGTGCCAGCAGCCCCCCGGGCGGAGGGGGCTCCTACAATGAGCAGTTCTTC.

The genes are TRBV7-6 and TRBJ2-1; perhaps D is TRBD1 or TRBD2 (5 bases each). V lost 5 bases and J 4 bases, leaving 15 bases between the germline ends. The CDR3 is 15 residues long. Germline lookup yields CDR1 SGHVS and CDR2 FNYEAQ. CDR3 in DNA: TGTGCCAGCAGCGACGTCGGGGCGTCGTACAATGAGCAGTTCTTC. The encoded protein is CASSDVGASYNEQFF.

The chain combines TRBV12-3 or TRBV12-4 with TRBJ2-3; 9 bases agree with TRBD2. V dropped 7 bases and J dropped 2; count of bases not matched to a gene: 13. CDR3 size: 17 residues. The CDR3 protein is CASTYSLSSGVTDTQYF. In DNA, the CDR3 is TGTGCCAGCACCTACTCCTTGTCTAGCGGGGTCACAGATACGCAGTATTTT.

The V and J genes are TRBV5-1 and TRBJ2-1, with TRBD1 as a possible D gene (5 bases). Germline-derived CDR1 and CDR2 are SGHRS and YFSETQ. The CDR3 length is 14 residues. V was pared by 2 bases and J by 10 bases, with 16 bases between. The CDR3, as DNA: TGCGCCAGCAGCTTAGAAACAGACCAGGGAGAGCAGTTCTTC. This translates into CASSLETDQGEQFF.

The J gene is TRBJ1-5, the V gene TRBV27; D is uncertain. This CDR3 is built from 13 residues. Germline V gene sequence: CDR1 MNHEY, CDR2 SMNVEV (reference sequence). The germline V and J ends were trimmed by 2 bases and 5 bases, with 7 bases remaining between them. This chain's CDR3 is CASSLVWDQPQHF. In DNA form, the CDR3 reads TGTGCCAGCAGTTTAGTGTGGGATCAGCCCCAGCATTTT.

The chain couples TRBV19 to TRBJ2-1; D is tentatively TRBD1 or TRBD2 (5 bases each). There are 15 residues in the CDR3. V dropped 6 bases and J dropped 2 bases, with 14 bases sitting between them. Germline lookup yields CDR1 LNHDA and CDR2 SQIVND (reference sequence). The CDR3 DNA sequence: TGTGCCAGTAGCCAACAGAGGGACCCCTACAATGAGCAGTTCTTC. It specifies CASSQQRDPYNEQFF. Together with reference TRBV19 and TRBJ2-1, the CDR3 gives the full variable domain: DGGITQSPKYLFRKEGQNVTLSCEQNLNHDAMYWYRQDPGQGLRLIYYSQIVNDFQKGDIAEGYSVSREKKESFPLTVTSAQKNPTAFYLCASSQQRDPYNEQFFGPGTRLTVL.